The rows below give T cell receptor beta chains drawn from one sample of a study of T cell responses to AZD1222 COVID-19 vaccine. This table comes from immunoSEQ multiplex PCR, and its TCRdb copy is limited to in-frame clones, with some not included. The table shows approximately 200,000 clones, with over 80% occurring only once. Material: peripheral blood, obtained on day 0 of MenACWY control vaccination. The receptors shown here come from an adult in good health. The CDR3 runs from the conserved cysteine through the conserved F or W.

V	length	J	CDR3
TRBV19	17	TRBJ2-1	CASSIARWTSGRREQFF
TRBV19	15	TRBJ2-5	CASSGWQGPQETQYF
TRBV30	16	TRBJ2-3	CAWSDPLAGGRNTQYF
TRBV28	15	TRBJ1-1	CASSPSDTSNTEAFF
TRBV7-9	15	TRBJ1-4	CASSSMTKAGEKLFF
TRBV7-3	15	TRBJ2-3	CASSPGRGFTDTQYF
TRBV5-1	16	TRBJ2-5	CASSYRTGASQETQYF
TRBV6-2/TRBV6-3	17	TRBJ2-7	CASSYLLGQEGYYEQYF
TRBV5-1	15	TRBJ2-1	CASSWTGTSYNEQFF
TRBV18	17	TRBJ2-2	CASSPATGTLNTGELFF
TRBV5-1	14	TRBJ2-1	CASSTGLEYNEQFF
TRBV7-2	12	TRBJ2-7	CASSFPGYEQYF
TRBV7-9	15	TRBJ2-7	CASSSSGGGRYEQYF
TRBV30	13	TRBJ1-5	CAWSIADNQPQHF
TRBV30	14	TRBJ1-2	CATGGKGAVYGYTF
TRBV7-2	16	TRBJ2-5	CASSLAGQGGLETQYF
TRBV6-5	14	TRBJ1-2	CASTRQGGNYGYTF
TRBV15	15	TRBJ2-7	CATSSEAGGPDEQYF
TRBV28	13	TRBJ1-2	CASTPGANYGYTF
TRBV7-9	13	TRBJ2-3	CASSSDRTDTQYF
TRBV6-5	16	TRBJ2-7	CASSYSSYNRGYEQYF
TRBV10-3	17	TRBJ2-2	CAIKDRHLTTNTGELFF
TRBV4-3	15	TRBJ2-3	CASSQVKAAADTQYF
TRBV21-1	16	TRBJ2-1	CASSYHQTTRYNEQFF
TRBV28	12	TRBJ2-7	CASSLPMGEQYF
TRBV28	15	TRBJ1-5	CASSLWRGGNQPQHF
TRBV7-8	15	TRBJ1-5	CASSFGQRSNQPQHF
TRBV4-3	17	TRBJ2-7	CASSQEASGGLSYEQYF
TRBV6-4	15	TRBJ2-1	CASSDGTSGGNEQFF
TRBV19	16	TRBJ2-5	CASSIGLAGGQETQYF
TRBV6-6	13	TRBJ1-4	CASSYSGGGKLFF
TRBV28	16	TRBJ2-2	CASSLPGQGMVGELFF
TRBV5-1	16	TRBJ1-2	CASSLAVGRASYGYTF
TRBV7-9	17	TRBJ1-1	CASSLAGLAGGNTEAFF
TRBV5-4	16	TRBJ2-3	CASSLASSTYTDTQYF
TRBV9	15	TRBJ2-2	CASSVRGSDTGELFF
TRBV19	16	TRBJ2-1	CASSARQGALYNEQFF
TRBV3-1/TRBV3-2	17	TRBJ2-7	CASSQDKQTAFPYEQYF
TRBV6-2/TRBV6-3	13	TRBJ1-2	CASSQRPGNGYTF
TRBV30	14	TRBJ2-3	CAWSRGEGWDTQYF
TRBV7-3	16	TRBJ2-1	CASSLSASGSRNEQFF
TRBV3-1/TRBV3-2	16	TRBJ2-1	CASSQVAGTGNNEQFF
TRBV21-1	14	TRBJ2-4	CASGLAVRGNIQYF
TRBV9	17	TRBJ2-3	CASSPQASGPLTDTQYF
TRBV14	14	TRBJ2-2	CASSQSLMTGELFF
TRBV18	19	TRBJ2-1	CASSPPKTSGQSSYNEQFF
TRBV28	15	TRBJ1-2	CASSLSALSNYGYTF
TRBV3-1/TRBV3-2	15	TRBJ1-4	CASSQAGGTNEKLFF
TRBV4-3	15	TRBJ2-7	CASSQEDRGPYEQYF
TRBV5-1	17	TRBJ2-7	CASSLVWVGTKGYEQYF
TRBV7-3	12	TRBJ1-6	CASGTGNSPLHF
TRBV9	13	TRBJ1-6	CASSGPNREVLHF
TRBV6-5	15	TRBJ1-5	CASQVDGPSNQPQHF
TRBV10-2	13	TRBJ2-2	CASSESNTGELFF
TRBV29-1	14	TRBJ2-1	CSVEDAARVSEQFF
TRBV19	13	TRBJ1-1	CATYTQRSTEAFF
TRBV7-9	19	TRBJ2-7	CASSTKTSGSNERAYEQYF
TRBV19	12	TRBJ1-4	CASSIQSEKLFF
TRBV28	20	TRBJ2-6	CASSPPPRDSATSGANVLTF
TRBV5-1	14	TRBJ2-5	CASSTGTGQETQYF